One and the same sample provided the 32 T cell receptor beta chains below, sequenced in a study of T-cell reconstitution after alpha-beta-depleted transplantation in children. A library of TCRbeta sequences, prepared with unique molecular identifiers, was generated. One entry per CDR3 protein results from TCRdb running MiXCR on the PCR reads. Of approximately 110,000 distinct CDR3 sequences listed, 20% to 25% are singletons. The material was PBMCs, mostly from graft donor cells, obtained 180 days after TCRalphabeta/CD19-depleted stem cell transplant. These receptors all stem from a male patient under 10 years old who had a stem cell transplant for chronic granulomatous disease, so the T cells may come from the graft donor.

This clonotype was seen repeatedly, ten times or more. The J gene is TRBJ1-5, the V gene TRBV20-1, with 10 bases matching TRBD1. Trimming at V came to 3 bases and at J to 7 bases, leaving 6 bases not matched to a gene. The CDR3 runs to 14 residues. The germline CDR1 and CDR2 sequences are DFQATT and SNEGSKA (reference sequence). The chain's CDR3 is CSASLGTGDQPQHF. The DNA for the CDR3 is TGCAGTGCTAGTTTGGGGACAGGGGACCAGCCCCAGCATTTT.

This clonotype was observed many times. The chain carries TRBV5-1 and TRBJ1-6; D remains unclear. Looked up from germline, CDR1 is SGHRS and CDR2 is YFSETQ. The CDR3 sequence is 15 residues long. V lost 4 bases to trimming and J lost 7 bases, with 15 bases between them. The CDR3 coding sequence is TGCGCCAGCAGCCCCCGAAGGGTTGGGAATTCACCCCTCCACTTT. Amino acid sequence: CASSPRRVGNSPLHF.

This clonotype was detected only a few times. The CDR3 here is CATSSRDRIGQHF. CDR3 in DNA: TGTGCCACCAGCTCCCGGGACAGGATCGGCCAGCATTTT. This chain links TRBV15 with TRBJ1-5; 8 bases match TRBD1. Looked up from germline, CDR1 is LNHNV and CDR2 is YYDKDF (reference sequence). V lost 5 bases, J lost 12 bases, and 9 bases stayed unmatched. This CDR3 is built from 13 residues.

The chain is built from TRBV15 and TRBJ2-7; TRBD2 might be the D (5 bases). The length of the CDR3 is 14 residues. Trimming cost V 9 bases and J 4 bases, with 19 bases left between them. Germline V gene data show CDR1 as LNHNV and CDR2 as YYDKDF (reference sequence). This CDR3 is CATAKEGLGYEQYF. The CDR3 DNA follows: TGTGCCACAGCAAAAGAGGGATTAGGGTACGAGCAGTACTTC.

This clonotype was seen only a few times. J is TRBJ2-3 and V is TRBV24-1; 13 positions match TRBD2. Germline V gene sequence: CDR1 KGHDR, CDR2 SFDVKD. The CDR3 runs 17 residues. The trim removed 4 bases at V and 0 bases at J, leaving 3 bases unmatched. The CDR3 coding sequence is TGTGCCACCAGTGAACGGACTAGCGGGAGAAGCACAGATACGCAGTATTTT. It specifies CATSERTSGRSTDTQYF.

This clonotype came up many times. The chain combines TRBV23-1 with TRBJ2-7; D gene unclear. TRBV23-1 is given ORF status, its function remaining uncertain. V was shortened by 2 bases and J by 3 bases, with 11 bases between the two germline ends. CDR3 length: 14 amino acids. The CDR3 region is CASSQRLDDYEQYF. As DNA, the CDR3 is TGCGCCAGCAGTCAACGGCTCGATGACTACGAGCAGTACTTC.

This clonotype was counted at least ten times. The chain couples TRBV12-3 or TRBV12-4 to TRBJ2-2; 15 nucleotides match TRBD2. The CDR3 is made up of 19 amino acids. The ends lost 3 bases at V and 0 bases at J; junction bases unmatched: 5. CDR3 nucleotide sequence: TGTGCCAGCAGTTTCGGGACTAGCGGGAGGATCGCGAACACCGGGGAGCTGTTTTTT. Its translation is CASSFGTSGRIANTGELFF.

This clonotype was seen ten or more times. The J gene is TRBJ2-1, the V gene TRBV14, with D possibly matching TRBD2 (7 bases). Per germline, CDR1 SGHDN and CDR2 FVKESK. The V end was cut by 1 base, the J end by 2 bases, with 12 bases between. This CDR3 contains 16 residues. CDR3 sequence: CASSQVAGAAYNEQFF. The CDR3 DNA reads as TGTGCCAGCAGCCAAGTGGCGGGGGCCGCCTACAATGAGCAGTTCTTC.

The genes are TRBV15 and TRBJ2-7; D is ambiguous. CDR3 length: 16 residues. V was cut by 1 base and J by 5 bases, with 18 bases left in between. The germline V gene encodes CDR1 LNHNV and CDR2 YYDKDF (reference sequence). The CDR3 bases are TGTGCCACCAGCAGAGGAAGGAGAGACGGGTTGGACGAGCAGTACTTC. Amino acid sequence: CATSRGRRDGLDEQYF.

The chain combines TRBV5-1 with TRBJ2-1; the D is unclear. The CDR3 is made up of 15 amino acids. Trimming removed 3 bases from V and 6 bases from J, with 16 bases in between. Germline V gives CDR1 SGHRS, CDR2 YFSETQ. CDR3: CASSSRPEWLNEQFF. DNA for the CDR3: TGCGCCAGCAGCTCTAGGCCCGAGTGGCTCAATGAGCAGTTCTTC.

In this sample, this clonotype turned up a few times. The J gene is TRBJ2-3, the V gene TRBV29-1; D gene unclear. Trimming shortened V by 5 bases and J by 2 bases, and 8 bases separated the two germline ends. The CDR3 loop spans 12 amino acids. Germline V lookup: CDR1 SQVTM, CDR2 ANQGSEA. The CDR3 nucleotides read TGCAGCGTTCTGGCAAACACAGATACGCAGTATTTT. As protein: CSVLANTDTQYF.

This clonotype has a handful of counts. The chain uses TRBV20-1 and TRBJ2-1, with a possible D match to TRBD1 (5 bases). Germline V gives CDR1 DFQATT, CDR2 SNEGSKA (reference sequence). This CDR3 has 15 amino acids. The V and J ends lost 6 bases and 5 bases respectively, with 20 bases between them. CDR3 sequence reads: CSARLGRVIDNEQFF. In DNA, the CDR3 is TGCAGTGCCCGTCTAGGCAGGGTAATAGACAATGAGCAGTTCTTC.

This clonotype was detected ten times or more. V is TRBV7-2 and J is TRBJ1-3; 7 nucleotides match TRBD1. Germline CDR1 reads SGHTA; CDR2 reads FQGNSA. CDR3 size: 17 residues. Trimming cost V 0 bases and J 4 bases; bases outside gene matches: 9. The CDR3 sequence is CASSLAPGTVSGNTIYF. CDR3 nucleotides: TGTGCCAGCAGCTTAGCACCAGGGACAGTCTCCGGAAACACCATATATTTT.

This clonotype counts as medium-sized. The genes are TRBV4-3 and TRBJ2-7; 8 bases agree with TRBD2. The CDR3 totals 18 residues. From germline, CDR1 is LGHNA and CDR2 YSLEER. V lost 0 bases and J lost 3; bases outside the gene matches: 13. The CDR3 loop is CASSQDLPGGLLDYEQYF. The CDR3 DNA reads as TGCGCCAGCAGCCAAGATCTACCGGGAGGGCTCTTAGACTACGAGCAGTACTTC.

This CDR3 reads CASSLRVSSYNEQFF. In DNA, the CDR3 is TGTGCCAGCAGTTTGCGGGTTAGCTCCTACAATGAGCAGTTCTTC. The rearrangement uses TRBV28 and TRBJ2-1, with D perhaps TRBD2 (5 bases). The CDR3 contains 15 residues. V dropped 3 bases and J dropped 0 bases, with 9 bases sitting between them. The germline V gene encodes CDR1 MDHEN and CDR2 SYDVKM.

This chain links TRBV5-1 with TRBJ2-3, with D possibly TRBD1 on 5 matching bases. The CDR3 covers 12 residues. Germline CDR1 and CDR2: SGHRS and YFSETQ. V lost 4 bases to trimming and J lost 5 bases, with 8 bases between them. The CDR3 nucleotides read TGCGCCAGCAGCCGAAGGGGAGATACGCAGTATTTT. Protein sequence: CASSRRGDTQYF.

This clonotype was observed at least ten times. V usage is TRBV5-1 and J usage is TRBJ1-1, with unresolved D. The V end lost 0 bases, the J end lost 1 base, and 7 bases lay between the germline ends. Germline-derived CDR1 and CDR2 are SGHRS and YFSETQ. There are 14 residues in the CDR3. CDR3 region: CASSLASGNTEAFF. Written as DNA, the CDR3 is TGCGCCAGCAGCTTGGCTTCTGGGAACACTGAAGCTTTCTTT.

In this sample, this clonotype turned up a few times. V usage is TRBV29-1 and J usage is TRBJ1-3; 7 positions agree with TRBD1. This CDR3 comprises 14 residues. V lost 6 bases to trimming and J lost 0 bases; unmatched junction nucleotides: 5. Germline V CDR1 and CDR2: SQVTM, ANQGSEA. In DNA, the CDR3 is TGCAGCGTGCGGACAGGCTCCTCTGGAAACACCATATATTTT. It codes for CSVRTGSSGNTIYF. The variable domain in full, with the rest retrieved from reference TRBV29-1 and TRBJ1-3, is SAVISQKPSRDICQRGTSLTIQCQVDSQVTMMFWYRQQPGQSLTLIATANQGSEATYESGFVIDKFPISRPNLTFSTLTVSNMSPEDSSIYLCSVRTGSSGNTIYFGEGSWLTVV.

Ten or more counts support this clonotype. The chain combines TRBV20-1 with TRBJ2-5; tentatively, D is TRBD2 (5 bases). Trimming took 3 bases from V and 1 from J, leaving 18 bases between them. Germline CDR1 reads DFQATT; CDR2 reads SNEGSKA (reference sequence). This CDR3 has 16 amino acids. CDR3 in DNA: TGCAGTGCTAGTTGGGTTGGTGCGGGCTTCCAAGAGACCCAGTACTTC. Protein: CSASWVGAGFQETQYF.

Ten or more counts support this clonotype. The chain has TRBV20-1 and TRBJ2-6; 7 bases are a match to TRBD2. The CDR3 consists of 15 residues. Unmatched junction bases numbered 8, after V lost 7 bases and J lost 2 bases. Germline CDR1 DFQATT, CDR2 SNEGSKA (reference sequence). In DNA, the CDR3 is TGCAGTGTCTCAGGCGGGGGAGCTGGGGCCAACGTCCTGACTTTC. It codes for CSVSGGGAGANVLTF.

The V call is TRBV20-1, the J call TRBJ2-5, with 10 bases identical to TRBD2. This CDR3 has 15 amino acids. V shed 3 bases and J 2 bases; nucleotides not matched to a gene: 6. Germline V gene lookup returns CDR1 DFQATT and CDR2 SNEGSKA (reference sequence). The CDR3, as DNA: TGCAGTGCTAGGGCTAGCGGGAGAAAACAAGAGACCCAGTACTTC. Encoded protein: CSARASGRKQETQYF.

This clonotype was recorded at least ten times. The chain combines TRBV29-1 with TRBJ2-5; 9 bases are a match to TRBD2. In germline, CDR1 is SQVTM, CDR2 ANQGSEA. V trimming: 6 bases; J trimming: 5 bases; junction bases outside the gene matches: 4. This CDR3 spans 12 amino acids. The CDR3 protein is CSVGLAGETQYF. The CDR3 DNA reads TGCAGCGTGGGACTAGCTGGGGAGACCCAGTACTTC.

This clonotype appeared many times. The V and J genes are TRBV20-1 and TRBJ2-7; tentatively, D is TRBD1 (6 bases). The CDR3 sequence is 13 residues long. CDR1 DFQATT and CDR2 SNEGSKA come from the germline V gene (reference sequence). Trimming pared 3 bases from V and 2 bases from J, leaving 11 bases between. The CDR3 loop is CSASVPGAYEQYF. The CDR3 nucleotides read TGCAGTGCTAGTGTCCCAGGGGCCTACGAGCAGTACTTC.

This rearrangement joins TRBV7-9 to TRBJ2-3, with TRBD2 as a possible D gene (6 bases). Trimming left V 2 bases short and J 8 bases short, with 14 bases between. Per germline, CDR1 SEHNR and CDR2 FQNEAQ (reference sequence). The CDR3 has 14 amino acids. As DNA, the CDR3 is TGTGCCAGCAGCTTAATGTCGGACGGGGGTACGCAGTATTTT. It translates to CASSLMSDGGTQYF.

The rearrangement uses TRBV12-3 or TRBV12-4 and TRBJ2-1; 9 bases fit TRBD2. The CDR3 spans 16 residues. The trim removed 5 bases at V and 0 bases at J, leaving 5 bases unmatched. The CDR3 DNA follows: TGTGCCAGCAGTCCTCCGACTAGCGGCTCCTACAATGAGCAGTTCTTC. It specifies CASSPPTSGSYNEQFF.

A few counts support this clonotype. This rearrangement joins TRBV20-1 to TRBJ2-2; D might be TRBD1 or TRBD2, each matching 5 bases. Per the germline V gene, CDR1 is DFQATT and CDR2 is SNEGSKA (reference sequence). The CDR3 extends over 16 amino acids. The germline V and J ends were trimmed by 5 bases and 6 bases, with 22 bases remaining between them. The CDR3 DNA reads TGCAGTGCTCCCCTTCGGGGTCAGGGCATCCCCGGGGAGCTGTTTTTT. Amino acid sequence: CSAPLRGQGIPGELFF.

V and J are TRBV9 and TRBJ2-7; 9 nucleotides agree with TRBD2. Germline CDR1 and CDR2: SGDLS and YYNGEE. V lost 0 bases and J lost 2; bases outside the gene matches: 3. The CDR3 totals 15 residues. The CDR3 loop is CASSVGAGGPYEQYF. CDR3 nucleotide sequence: TGTGCCAGCAGCGTAGGGGCGGGAGGGCCCTACGAGCAGTACTTC.

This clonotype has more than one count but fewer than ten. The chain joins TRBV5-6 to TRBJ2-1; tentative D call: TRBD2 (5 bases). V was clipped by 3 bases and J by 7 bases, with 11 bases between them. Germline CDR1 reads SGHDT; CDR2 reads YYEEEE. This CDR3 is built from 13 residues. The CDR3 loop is CASSSGAGNEQFF. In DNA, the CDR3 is TGTGCCAGCAGCTCCGGTGCGGGTAATGAGCAGTTCTTC. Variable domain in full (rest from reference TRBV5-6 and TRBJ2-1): DAGVTQSPTHLIKTRGQQVTLRCSPKSGHDTVSWYQQALGQGPQFIFQYYEEEERQRGNFPDRFSGHQFPNYSSELNVNALLLGDSALYLCASSSGAGNEQFFGPGTRLTVL.

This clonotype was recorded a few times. CDR3 protein: CASSSEPASIHEQYF. The CDR3 DNA reads TGCGCCAGCAGCTCAGAACCGGCTAGCATCCACGAGCAGTACTTC. The chain couples TRBV5-1 to TRBJ2-7, with D maybe TRBD2 (5 bases). V was cut by 3 bases and J by 5 bases, with 18 bases left in between. The CDR3 loop spans 15 amino acids. Germline CDR1 is SGHRS and CDR2 is YFSETQ.

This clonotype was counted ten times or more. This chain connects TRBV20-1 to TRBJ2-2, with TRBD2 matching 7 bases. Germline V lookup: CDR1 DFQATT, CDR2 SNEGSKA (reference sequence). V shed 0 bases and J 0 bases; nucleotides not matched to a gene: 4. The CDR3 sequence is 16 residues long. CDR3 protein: CSARESGGPNTGELFF. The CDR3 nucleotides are TGCAGTGCTAGAGAATCGGGGGGACCGAACACCGGGGAGCTGTTTTTT.

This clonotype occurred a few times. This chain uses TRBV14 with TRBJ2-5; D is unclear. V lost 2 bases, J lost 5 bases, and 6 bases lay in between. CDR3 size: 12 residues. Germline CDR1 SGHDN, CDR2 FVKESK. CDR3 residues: CASSQKKETQYF. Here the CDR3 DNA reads TGTGCCAGCAGCCAAAAAAAGGAGACCCAGTACTTC.

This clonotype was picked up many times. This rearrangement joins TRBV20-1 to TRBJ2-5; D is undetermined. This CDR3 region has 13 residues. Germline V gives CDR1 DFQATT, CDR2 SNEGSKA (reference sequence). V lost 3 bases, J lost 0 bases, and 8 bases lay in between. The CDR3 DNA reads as TGCAGTGCTAGGGACGCGTACCAAGAGACCCAGTACTTC. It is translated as CSARDAYQETQYF.